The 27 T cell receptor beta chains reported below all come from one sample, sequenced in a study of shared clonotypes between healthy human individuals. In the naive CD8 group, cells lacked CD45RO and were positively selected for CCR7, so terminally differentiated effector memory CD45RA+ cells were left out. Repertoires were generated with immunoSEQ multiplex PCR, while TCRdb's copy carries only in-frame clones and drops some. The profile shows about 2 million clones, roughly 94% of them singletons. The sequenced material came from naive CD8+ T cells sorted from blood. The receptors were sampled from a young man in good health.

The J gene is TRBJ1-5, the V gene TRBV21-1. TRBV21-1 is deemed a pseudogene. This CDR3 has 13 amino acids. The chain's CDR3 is CASSKRFNQPQHF. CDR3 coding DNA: TGTGCCAGCAGCAAAAGGTTCAATCAGCCCCAGCATTTT.

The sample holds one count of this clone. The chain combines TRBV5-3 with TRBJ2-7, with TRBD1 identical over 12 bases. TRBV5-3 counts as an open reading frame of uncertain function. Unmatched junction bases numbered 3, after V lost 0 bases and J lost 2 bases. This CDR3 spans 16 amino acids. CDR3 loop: CARSLVRDRGPYEQYF. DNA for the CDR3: TGTGCCAGAAGCTTGGTACGGGACAGGGGGCCCTACGAGCAGTACTTC.

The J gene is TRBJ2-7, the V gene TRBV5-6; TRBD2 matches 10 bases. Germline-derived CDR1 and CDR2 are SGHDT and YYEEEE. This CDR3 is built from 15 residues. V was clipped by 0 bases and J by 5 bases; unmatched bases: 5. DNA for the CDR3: TGTGCCAGCAGCTTGGAGAGCGGGAGGGGTAACGAGCAGTACTTC. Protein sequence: CASSLESGRGNEQYF.

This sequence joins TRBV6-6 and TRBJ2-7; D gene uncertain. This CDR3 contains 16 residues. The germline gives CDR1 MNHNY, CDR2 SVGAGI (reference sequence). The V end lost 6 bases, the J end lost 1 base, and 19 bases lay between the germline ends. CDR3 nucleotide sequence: TGTGCCAGCAGCCTGGGCCGGACGAAAGATTCCTACGAGCAGTACTTC. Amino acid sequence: CASSLGRTKDSYEQYF.

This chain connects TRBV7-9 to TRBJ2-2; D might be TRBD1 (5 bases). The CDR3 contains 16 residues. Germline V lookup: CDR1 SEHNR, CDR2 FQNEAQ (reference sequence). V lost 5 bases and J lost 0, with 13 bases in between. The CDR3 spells CASSPPDSSNTGELFF. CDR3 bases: TGTGCCAGCAGCCCCCCAGACAGCTCGAACACCGGGGAGCTGTTTTTT. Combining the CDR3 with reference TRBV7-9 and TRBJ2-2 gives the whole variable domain DTGVSQNPRHKITKRGQNVTFRCDPISEHNRLYWYRQTLGQGPEFLTYFQNEAQLEKSRLLSDRFSAERPKGSFSTLEIQRTEQGDSAMYLCASSPPDSSNTGELFFGEGSRLTVL.

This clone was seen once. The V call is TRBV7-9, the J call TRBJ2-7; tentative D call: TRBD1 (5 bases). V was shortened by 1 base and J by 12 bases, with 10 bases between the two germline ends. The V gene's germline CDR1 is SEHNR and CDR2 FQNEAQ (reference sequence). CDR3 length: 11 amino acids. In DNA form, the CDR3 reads TGTGCCAGCAGCTTAGGGGTTCAGGGGTACTTC. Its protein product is CASSLGVQGYF. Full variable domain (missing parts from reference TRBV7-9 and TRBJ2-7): DTGVSQNPRHKITKRGQNVTFRCDPISEHNRLYWYRQTLGQGPEFLTYFQNEAQLEKSRLLSDRFSAERPKGSFSTLEIQRTEQGDSAMYLCASSLGVQGYFGPGTRLTVT.

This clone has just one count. For the CDR3, the DNA is TGTGCCAGCAGCCCAGTACAGGGGAACACTGAAGCTTTCTTT. This encodes CASSPVQGNTEAFF. The gene calls are TRBV7-9 and TRBJ1-1, with D perhaps matching TRBD1 (6 bases). Germline assignment: CDR1 SEHNR and CDR2 FQNEAQ (reference sequence). V lost 5 bases and J 1 base, leaving 11 bases between the germline ends. The CDR3 loop spans 14 amino acids. Based on the CDR3 plus reference TRBV7-9 and TRBJ1-1, the full variable domain is DTGVSQNPRHKITKRGQNVTFRCDPISEHNRLYWYRQTLGQGPEFLTYFQNEAQLEKSRLLSDRFSAERPKGSFSTLEIQRTEQGDSAMYLCASSPVQGNTEAFFGQGTRLTVV.

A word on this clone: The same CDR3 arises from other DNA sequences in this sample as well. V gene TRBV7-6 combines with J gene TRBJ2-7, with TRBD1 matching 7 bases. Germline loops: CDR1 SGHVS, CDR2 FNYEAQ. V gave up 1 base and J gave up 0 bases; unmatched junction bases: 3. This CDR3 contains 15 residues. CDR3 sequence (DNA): TGTGCCAGCAGCTTAGGGACAGGAAGCTCCTACGAGCAGTACTTC. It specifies CASSLGTGSSYEQYF.

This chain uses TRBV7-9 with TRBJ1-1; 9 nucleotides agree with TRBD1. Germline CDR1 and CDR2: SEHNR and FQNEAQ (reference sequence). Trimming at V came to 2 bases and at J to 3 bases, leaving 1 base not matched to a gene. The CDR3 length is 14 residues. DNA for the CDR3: TGTGCCAGCAGCTTACGGACAGGGGACACTGAAGCTTTCTTT. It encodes CASSLRTGDTEAFF.

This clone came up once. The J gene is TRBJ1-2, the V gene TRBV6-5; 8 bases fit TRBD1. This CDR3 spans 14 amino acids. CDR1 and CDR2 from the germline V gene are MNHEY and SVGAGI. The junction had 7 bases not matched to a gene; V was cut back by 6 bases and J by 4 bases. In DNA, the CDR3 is TGTGCCAGCAGGTTCGCAGGGGGCTCCTATGGCTACACCTTC. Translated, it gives CASRFAGGSYGYTF.

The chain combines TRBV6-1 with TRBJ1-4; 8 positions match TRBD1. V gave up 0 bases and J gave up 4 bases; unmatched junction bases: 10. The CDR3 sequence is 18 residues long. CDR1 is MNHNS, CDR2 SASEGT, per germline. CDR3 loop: CASSEAGGLDRDNEKLFF. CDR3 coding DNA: TGTGCCAGCAGTGAAGCGGGAGGATTGGACAGGGATAATGAAAAACTGTTTTTT.

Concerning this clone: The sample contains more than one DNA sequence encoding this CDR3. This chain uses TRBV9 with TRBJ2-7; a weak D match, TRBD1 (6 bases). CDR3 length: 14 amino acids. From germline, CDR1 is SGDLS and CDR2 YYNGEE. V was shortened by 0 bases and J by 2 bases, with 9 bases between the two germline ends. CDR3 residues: CASSVGDTAYEQYF. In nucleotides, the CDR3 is TGTGCCAGCAGCGTAGGGGACACAGCCTACGAGCAGTACTTC.

The CDR3, as DNA: TGTGCCAGCAGTTCCACAGGGGATTGGACCACTGAAGCTTTCTTT. This encodes CASSSTGDWTTEAFF. V usage is TRBV28 and J usage is TRBJ1-1, with 7 positions matching TRBD1. The CDR3 runs 15 residues. Losses at the gene ends were 4 bases for V and 4 bases for J; bases not matched to a gene: 9. Germline CDR1 MDHEN, CDR2 SYDVKM.

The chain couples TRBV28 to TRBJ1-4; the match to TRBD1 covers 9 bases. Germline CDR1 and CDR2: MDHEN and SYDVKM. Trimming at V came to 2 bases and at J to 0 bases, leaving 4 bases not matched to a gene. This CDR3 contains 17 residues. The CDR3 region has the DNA TGTGCCAGCAGTTTAAGGGACAGGGTCTCAACTAATGAAAAACTGTTTTTT. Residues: CASSLRDRVSTNEKLFF.

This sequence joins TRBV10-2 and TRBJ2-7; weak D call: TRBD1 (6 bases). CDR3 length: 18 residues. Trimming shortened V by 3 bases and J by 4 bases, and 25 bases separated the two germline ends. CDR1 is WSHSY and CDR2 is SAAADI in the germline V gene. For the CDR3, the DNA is TGCGCCAGCAGTGATCAACCCACTTTCGGACTGGGGGCATACGAGCAGTACTTC. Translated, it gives CASSDQPTFGLGAYEQYF.

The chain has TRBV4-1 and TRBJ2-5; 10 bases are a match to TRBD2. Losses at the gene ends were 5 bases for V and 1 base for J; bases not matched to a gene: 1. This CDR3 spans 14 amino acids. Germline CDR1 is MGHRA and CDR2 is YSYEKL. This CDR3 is CASSIAGGQETQYF. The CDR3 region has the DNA TGCGCCAGCAGCATAGCGGGGGGCCAAGAGACCCAGTACTTC.

The DNA of the CDR3 is TGTGCCAGCAGCTTCATACCTCAGGGAGTAGCTAATGAAAAACTGTTTTTT. Protein: CASSFIPQGVANEKLFF. The gene calls are TRBV7-9 and TRBJ1-4, with a tentative D call TRBD1 (5 bases). Trimming took 3 bases from V and 3 from J, leaving 17 bases between them. The CDR3 totals 17 residues. Germline V CDR1 and CDR2: SEHNR, FQNEAQ (reference sequence).

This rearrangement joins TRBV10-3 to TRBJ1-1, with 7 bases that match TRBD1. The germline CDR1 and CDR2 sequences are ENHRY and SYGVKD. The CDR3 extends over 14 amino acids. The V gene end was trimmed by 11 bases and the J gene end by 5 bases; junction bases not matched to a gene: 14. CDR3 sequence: CASHQGGVKTEAFF. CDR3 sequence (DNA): TGTGCCTCCCACCAAGGGGGCGTTAAAACTGAAGCTTTCTTT.

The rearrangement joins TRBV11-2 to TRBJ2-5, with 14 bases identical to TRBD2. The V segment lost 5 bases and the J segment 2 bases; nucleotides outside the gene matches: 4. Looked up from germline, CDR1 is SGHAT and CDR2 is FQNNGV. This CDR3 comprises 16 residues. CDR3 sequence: CASSARLAGGQETQYF. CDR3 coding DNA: TGTGCCAGCAGCGCCCGACTAGCGGGGGGGCAAGAGACCCAGTACTTC.

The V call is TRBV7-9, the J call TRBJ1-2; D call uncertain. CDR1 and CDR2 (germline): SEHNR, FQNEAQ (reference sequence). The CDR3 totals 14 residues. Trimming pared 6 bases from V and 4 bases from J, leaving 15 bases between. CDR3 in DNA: TGTGCCAGCAGACCCTGGCATAACCTCTATGGCTACACCTTC. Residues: CASRPWHNLYGYTF.

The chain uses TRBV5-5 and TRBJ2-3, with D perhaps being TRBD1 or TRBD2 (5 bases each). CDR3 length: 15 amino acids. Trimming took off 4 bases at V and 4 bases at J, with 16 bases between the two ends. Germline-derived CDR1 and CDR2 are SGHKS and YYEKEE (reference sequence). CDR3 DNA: TGTGCCAGCAGCCTCCTTGGGCGAGGGGCAGATACGCAGTATTTT. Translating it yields CASSLLGRGADTQYF. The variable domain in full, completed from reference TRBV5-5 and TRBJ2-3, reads DAGVTQSPTHLIKTRGQQVTLRCSPISGHKSVSWYQQVLGQGPQFIFQYYEKEERGRGNFPDRFSARQFPNYSSELNVNALLLGDSALYLCASSLLGRGADTQYFGPGTRLTVL.

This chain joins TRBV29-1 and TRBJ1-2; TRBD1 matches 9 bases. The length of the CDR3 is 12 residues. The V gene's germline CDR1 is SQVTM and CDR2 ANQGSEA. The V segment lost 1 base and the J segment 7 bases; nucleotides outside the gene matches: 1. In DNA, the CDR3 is TGCAGCGTTGAAGGGGACAGGGTTGGCTACACCTTC. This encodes CSVEGDRVGYTF.

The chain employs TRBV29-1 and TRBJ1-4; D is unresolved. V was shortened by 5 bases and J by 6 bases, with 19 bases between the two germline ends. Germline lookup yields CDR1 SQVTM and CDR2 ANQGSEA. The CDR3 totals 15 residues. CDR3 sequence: CSVTTFGQPDEKLFF. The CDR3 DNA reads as TGCAGCGTTACAACCTTCGGCCAGCCAGATGAAAAACTGTTTTTT.

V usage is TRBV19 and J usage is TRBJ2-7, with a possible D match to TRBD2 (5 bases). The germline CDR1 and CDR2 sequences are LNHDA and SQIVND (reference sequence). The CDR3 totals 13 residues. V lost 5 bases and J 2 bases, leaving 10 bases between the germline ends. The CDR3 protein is CASSFSGTYEQYF. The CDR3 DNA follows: TGTGCCAGTAGTTTCTCGGGAACCTACGAGCAGTACTTC.

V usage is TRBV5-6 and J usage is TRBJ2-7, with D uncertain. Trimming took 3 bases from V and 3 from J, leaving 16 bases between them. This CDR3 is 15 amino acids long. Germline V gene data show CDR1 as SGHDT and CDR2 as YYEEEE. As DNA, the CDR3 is TGTGCCAGCAGCTGGGCTATGGCGGTCGGCTACGAGCAGTACTTC. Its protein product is CASSWAMAVGYEQYF.

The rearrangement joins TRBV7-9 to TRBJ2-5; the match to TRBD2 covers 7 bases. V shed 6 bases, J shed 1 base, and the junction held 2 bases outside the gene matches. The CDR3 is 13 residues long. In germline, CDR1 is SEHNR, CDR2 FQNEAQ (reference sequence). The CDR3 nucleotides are TGTGCCAGCAGTAGACTAGCCCAAGAGACCCAGTACTTC. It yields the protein CASSRLAQETQYF.

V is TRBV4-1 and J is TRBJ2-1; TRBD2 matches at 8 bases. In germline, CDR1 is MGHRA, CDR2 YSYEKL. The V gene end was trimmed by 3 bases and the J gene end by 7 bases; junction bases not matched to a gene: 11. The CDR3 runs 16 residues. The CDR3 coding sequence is TGCGCCAGCAGCCACCCCCCGGGAGGGCCTGATAATGAGCAGTTCTTC. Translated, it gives CASSHPPGGPDNEQFF.